This TCR beta chain was captured in a study of blood T cell repertoires in COVID-19. Across the whole study: T cells, B-cell-depleted T cells, or PBMCs provided the cDNA or gDNA that served as material.

The V gene's germline CDR1 is MNHNY and CDR2 SVGAGI (reference sequence). The CDR3 extends over 12 amino acids. Trimming took off 3 bases at V and 3 bases at J, with 6 bases between the two ends. Original data processing: Reference gene primers were amplified, and this amplification served to estimate nucleated cell counts. Clones were read by immunoSEQ multiplex PCR, and TCRdb kept only the in-frame ones, dropping some. That table furnishes V, J and clone size, whereas the DNA furnished D and trimming. The sample lists roughly 250,000 clones, 82% seen once, with over 10% in the top ten. The TCR was taken from a woman between 55 and 75 years old with active or convalescent COVID-19. Specimen: peripheral blood. The rearrangement uses TRBV6-6 and TRBJ2-7; D is unresolved. The CDR3 sequence: CASSYVRYEQYF. The DNA of the CDR3 is TGTGCCAGCAGTTATGTCCGCTACGAGCAGTACTTC.